There are many counts of the clone carrying this TCR beta chain. Its antigen is not identified. Germline-derived CDR1 and CDR2 are SGHRS and YFSETQ. The CDR3 spans 14 residues. V shed 5 bases, J shed 7 bases, and the junction held 10 bases outside the gene matches. This entry comes from a study of immune heterogeneity within non-small cell lung tumors. Overall study findings and caveats: Tumor sites within a patient were found to share identical dominant CDR3 beta clonotypes, and site-unique high-frequency clones were also present.

Multiplex PCR was performed with 32 V and 13 J primers, and it amplified TCR beta CDR3. TCRdb used MiXCR to reprocess the multiplex PCR reads, holding one entry per CDR3 protein. The sample holds roughly 15,000 distinct CDR3 sequences, over 25% seen once. Template input was genomic DNA from bulk tumor (600 ng per sample). During surgery, each primary tumor gave multiple biopsies spaced as far apart as possible. Curative surgery was performed on patients who had untreated, newly diagnosed non-small cell lung cancer. J is TRBJ1-1 and V is TRBV5-1, with 8 positions matching TRBD1. The sequence was obtained from a woman between 45 and 60 years old with non-small cell lung cancer. The sample was lung tumor tissue. The CDR3 nucleotides read TGCGCCAGCAGGCTTTCCGGGACAGGCATTGAAGCTTTCTTT. Amino acids: CASRLSGTGIEAFF.